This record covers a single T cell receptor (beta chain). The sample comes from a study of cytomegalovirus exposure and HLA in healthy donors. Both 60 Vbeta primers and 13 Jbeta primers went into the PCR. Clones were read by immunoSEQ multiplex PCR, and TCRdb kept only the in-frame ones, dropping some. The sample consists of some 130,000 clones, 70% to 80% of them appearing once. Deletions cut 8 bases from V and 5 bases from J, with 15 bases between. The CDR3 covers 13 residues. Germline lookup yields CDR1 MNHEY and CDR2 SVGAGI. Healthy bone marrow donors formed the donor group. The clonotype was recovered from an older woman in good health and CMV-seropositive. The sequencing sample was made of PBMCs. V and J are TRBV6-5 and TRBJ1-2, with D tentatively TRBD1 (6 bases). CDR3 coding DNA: TGTGCCAGCGGAAACAGGGCCGGGTATGGCTACACCTTC. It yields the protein CASGNRAGYGYTF.